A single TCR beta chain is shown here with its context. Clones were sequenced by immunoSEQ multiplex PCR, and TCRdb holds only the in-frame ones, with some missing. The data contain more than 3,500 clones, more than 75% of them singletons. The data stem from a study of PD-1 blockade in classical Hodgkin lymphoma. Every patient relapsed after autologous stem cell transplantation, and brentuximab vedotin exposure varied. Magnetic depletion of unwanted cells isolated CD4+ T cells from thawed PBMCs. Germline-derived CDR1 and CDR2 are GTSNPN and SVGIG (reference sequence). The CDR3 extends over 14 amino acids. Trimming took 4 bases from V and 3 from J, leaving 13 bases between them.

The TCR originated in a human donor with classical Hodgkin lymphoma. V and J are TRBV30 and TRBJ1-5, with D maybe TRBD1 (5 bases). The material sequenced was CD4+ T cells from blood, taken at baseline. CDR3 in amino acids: CAWTRDGINQPQHF. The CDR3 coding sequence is TGTGCCTGGACTCGGGACGGCATCAATCAGCCCCAGCATTTT. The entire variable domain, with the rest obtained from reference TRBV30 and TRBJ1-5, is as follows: SQTIHQWPATLVQPVGSPLSLECTVEGTSNPNLYWYRQAAGRGLQLLFYSVGIGQISSEVPQNLSASRPQDRQFILSSKKLLLSDSGFYLCAWTRDGINQPQHFGDGTRLSIL.